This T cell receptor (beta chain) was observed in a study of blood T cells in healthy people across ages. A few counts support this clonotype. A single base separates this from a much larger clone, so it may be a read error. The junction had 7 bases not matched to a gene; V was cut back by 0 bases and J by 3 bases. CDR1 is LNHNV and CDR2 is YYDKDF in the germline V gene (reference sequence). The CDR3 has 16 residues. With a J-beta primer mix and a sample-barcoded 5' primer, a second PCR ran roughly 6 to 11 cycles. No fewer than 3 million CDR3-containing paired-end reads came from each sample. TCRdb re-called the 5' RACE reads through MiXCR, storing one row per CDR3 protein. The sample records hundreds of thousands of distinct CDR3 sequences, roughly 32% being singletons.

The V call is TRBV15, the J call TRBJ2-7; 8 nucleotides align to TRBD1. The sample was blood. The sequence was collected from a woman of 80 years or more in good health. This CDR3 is CATSREGGQASYEQYF. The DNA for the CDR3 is TGTGCCACCAGCAGAGAAGGGGGACAGGCTAGCTACGAGCAGTACTTC.